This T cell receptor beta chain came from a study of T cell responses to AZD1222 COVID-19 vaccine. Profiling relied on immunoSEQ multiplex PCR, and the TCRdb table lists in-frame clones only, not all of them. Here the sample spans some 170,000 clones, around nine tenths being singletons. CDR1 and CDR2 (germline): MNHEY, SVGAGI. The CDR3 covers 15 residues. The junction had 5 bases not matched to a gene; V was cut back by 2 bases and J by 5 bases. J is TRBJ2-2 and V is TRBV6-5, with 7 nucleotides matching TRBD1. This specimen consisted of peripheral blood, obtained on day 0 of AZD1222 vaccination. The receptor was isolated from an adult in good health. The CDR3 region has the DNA TGTGCCAGCAGTTACACAGGGGCTGGGACCGGGGAGCTGTTTTTT. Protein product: CASSYTGAGTGELFF.